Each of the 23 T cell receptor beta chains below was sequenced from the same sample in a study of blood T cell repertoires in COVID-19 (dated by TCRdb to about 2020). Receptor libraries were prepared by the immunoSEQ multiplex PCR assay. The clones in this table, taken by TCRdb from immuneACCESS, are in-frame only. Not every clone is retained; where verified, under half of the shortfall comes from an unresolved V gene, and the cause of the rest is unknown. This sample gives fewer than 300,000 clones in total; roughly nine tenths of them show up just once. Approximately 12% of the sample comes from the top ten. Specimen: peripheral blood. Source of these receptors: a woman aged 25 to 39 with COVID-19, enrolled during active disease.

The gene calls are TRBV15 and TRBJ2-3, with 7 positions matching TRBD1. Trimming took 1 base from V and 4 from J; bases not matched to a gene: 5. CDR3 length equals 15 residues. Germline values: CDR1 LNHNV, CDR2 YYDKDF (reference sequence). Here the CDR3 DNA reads TGTGCCACCAGCAGAGTTCCACAGGGGCCAGATACGCAGTATTTT. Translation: CATSRVPQGPDTQYF. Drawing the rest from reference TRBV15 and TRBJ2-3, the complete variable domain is DAMVIQNPRYQVTQFGKPVTLSCSQTLNHNVMYWYQQKSSQAPKLLFHYYDKDFNNEADTPDNFQSRRPNTSFCFLDIRSPGLGDTAMYLCATSRVPQGPDTQYFGPGTRLTVL.

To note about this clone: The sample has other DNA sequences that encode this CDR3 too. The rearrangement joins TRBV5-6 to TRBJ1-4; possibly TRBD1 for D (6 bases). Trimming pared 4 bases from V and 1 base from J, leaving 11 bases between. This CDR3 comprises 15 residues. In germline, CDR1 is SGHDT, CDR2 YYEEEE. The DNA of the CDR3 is TGTGCCAGCAGCAAGACAGGTGGAACTAATGAAAAACTGTTTTTT. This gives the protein CASSKTGGTNEKLFF.

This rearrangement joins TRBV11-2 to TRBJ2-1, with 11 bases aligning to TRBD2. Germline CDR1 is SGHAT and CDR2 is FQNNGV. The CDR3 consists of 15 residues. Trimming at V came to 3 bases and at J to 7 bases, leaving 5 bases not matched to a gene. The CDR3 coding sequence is TGTGCCAGCAGCTTCACTAGCGGGGGAGCAAATGAGCAGTTCTTC. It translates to CASSFTSGGANEQFF.

DNA for the CDR3: TGCAGCGTTGAAAGGACTAGCGGGGGAGATACGCAGTATTTT. Its translation is CSVERTSGGDTQYF. The gene calls are TRBV29-1 and TRBJ2-3; 13 bases align to TRBD2. The CDR3 extends over 14 amino acids. Looked up from germline, CDR1 is SQVTM and CDR2 is ANQGSEA. The ends lost 2 bases at V and 5 bases at J; junction bases unmatched: 1.

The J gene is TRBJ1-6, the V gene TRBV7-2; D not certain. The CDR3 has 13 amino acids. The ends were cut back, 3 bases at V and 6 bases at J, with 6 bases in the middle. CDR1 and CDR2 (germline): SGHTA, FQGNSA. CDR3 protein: CASSFRINSPLHF. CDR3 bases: TGTGCCAGCAGCTTCAGAATTAATTCACCCCTCCACTTT.

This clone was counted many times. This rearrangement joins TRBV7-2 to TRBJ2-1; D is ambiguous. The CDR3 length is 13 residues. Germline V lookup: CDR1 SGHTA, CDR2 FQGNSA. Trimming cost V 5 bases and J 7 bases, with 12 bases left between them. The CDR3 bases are TGTGCCAGCAGCACGTTTTTGCGTAATGAGCAGTTCTTC. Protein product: CASSTFLRNEQFF.

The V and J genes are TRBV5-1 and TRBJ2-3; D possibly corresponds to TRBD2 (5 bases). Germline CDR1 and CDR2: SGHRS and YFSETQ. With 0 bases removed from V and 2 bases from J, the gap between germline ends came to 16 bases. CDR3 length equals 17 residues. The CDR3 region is CASSLEDGVGYTDTQYF. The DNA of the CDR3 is TGCGCCAGCAGCTTGGAAGACGGGGTAGGATACACAGATACGCAGTATTTT.

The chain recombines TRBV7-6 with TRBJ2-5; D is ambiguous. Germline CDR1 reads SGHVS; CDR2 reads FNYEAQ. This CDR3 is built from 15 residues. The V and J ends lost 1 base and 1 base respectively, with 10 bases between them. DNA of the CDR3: TGTGCCAGCAGCTTAGGAGGCCTCCGCCAAGAGACCCAGTACTTC. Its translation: CASSLGGLRQETQYF.

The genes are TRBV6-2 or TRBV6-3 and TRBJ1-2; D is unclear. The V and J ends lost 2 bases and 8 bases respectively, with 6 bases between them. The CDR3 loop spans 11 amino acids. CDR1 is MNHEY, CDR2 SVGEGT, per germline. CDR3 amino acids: CASSYEGGYTF. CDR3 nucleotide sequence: TGTGCCAGCAGTTACGAGGGCGGCTACACCTTC.

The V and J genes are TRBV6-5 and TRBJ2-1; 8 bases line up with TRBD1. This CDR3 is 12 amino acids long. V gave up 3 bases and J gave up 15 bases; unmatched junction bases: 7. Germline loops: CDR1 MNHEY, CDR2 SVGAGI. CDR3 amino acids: CASSYMGTGPFF. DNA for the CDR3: TGTGCCAGCAGTTATATGGGGACAGGTCCGTTCTTC.

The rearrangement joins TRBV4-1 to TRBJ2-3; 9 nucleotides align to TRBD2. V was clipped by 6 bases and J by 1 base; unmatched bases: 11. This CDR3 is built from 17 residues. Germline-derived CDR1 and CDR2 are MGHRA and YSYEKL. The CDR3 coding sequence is TGCGCCAGCAGGGGGGCCAGGAGCGGGGGGCGCACAGATACGCAGTATTTT. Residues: CASRGARSGGRTDTQYF.

DNA of the CDR3: TGTGCCAGCAGCTTCCTTAGCGGCTACGAGCAGTACTTC. This sequence encodes CASSFLSGYEQYF. The chain employs TRBV11-2 and TRBJ2-7; D is perhaps TRBD2 (6 bases). This CDR3 region has 13 residues. V lost 3 bases and J 3 bases, leaving 9 bases between the germline ends. In germline, CDR1 is SGHAT, CDR2 FQNNGV.

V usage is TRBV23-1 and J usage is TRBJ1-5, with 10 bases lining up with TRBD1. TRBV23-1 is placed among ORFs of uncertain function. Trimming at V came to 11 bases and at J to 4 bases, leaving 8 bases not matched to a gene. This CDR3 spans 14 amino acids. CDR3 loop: CAEKGQGLNQPQHF. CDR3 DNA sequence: TGCGCCGAGAAGGGACAGGGGTTAAATCAGCCCCAGCATTTT.

CDR3 nucleotides: TGTGCCAGTAGTATCGGGACAGGGATCAATTCACCCCTCCACTTT. This gives the protein CASSIGTGINSPLHF. This chain joins TRBV19 and TRBJ1-6, with TRBD1 matching 9 bases. This CDR3 comprises 15 residues. The trim removed 3 bases at V and 7 bases at J, leaving 4 bases unmatched. Germline-derived CDR1 and CDR2 are LNHDA and SQIVND (reference sequence).

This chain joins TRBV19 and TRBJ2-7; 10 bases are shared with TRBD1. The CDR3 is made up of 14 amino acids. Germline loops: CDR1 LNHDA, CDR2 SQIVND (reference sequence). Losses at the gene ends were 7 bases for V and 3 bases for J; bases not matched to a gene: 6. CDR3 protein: CASTPTGGFYEQYF. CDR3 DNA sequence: TGTGCCAGTACCCCGACAGGGGGCTTCTACGAGCAGTACTTC.

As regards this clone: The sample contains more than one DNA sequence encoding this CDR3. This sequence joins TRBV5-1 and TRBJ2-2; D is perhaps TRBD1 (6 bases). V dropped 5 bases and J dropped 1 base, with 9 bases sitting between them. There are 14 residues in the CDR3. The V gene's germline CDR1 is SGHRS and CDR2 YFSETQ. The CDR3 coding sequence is TGCGCCAGCAGTTCGGGACAGAACACCGGGGAGCTGTTTTTT. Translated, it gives CASSSGQNTGELFF.

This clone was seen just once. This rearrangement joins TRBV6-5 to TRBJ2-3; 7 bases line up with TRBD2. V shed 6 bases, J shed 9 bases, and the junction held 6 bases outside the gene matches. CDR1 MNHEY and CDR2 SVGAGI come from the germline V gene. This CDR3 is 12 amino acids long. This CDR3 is CASRGTTRTQYF. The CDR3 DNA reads TGTGCCAGCAGGGGGACTACCCGGACGCAGTATTTT.

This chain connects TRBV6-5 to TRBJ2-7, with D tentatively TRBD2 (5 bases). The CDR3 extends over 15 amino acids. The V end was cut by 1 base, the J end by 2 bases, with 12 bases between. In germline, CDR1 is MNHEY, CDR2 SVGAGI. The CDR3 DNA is TGTGCCAGCAGTTACTTTGGAGGCGGCACCTACGAGCAGTACTTC. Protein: CASSYFGGGTYEQYF.

CDR3 in amino acids: CASIPGSYGEAFF. The CDR3 DNA follows: TGTGCCAGCATCCCCGGGTCCTACGGTGAAGCTTTCTTT. The rearrangement uses TRBV28 and TRBJ1-1; D gene uncertain. Germline-derived CDR1 and CDR2 are MDHEN and SYDVKM. This CDR3 spans 13 amino acids. V was pared by 7 bases and J by 7 bases, with 16 bases between.

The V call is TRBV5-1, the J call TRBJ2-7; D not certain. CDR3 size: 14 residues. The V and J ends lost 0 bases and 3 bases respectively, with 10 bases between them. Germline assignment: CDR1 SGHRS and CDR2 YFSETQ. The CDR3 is CASSLAGPVYEQYF. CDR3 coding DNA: TGCGCCAGCAGCTTGGCAGGCCCCGTCTACGAGCAGTACTTC.

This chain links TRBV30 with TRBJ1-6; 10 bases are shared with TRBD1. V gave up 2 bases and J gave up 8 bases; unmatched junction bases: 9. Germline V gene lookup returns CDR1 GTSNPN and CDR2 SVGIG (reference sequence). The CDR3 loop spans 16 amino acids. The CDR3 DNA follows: TGTGCCTGGAGTCTTCTCACCGGGACAGGGGATTCACCCCTCCACTTT. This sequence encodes CAWSLLTGTGDSPLHF. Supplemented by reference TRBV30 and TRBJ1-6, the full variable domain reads SQTIHQWPATLVQPVGSPLSLECTVEGTSNPNLYWYRQAAGRGLQLLFYSVGIGQISSEVPQNLSASRPQDRQFILSSKKLLLSDSGFYLCAWSLLTGTGDSPLHFGNGTRLTVT.

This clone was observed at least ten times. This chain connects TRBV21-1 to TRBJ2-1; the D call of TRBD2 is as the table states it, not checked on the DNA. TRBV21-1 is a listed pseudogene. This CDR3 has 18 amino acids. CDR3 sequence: CASSKAGLAGETYNEQFF. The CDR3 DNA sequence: TGTGCCAGCAGCAAAGCGGGACTAGCGGGCGAAACCTACAATGAGCAGTTCTTC.

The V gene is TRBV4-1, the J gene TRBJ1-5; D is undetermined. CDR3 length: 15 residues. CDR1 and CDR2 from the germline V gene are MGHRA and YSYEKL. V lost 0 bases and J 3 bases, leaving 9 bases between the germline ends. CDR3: CASSQEGSLNQPQHF. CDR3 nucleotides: TGCGCCAGCAGCCAAGAGGGCAGCCTCAATCAGCCCCAGCATTTT.